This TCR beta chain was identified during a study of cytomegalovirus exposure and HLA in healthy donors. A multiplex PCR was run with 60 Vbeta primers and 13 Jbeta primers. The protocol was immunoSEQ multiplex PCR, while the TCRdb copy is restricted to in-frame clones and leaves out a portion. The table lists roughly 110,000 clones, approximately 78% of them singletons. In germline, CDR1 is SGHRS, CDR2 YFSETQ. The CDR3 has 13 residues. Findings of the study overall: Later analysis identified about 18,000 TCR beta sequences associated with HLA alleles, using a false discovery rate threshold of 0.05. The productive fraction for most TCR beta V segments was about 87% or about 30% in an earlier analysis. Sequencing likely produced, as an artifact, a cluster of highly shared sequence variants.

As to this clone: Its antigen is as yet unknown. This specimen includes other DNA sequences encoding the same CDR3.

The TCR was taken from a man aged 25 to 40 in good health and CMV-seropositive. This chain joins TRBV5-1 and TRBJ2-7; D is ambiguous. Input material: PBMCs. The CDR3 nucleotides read TGCGCTAGCAGCTTGGGCCCGGAGAGCGAGCAGTACGTC. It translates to CASSLGPESEQYV.